This entry lists 16 T cell receptor beta chains sequenced from one sample in a study of shared T cell receptors in the human thymus (dated by TCRdb to about 2021). Libraries came from the immunoSEQ multiplex PCR assay. TCRdb limited this immuneACCESS table to in-frame rearrangements with V and J called. A share of clones is missing; checked studies link under half to unresolved V genes, and the rest is unexplained. Present in this sample are about 660,000 clones, more than 75% of which were seen just once. Roughly 0.0089% of the sample belongs to the ten largest clones. This sample was also put to use in a study of human thymus T cells.

The sequenced material came from thymocytes. Receptors were obtained from a boy in the first two years of life with a congenital heart defect. Donor details come from another sample of the same person, matched by shared clones.

The rearrangement links TRBV5-5 to TRBJ1-4, with 7 nucleotides matching TRBD1. V gave up 5 bases and J gave up 4 bases; unmatched junction bases: 5. The length of the CDR3 is 14 residues. The germline V gene encodes CDR1 SGHKS and CDR2 YYEKEE (reference sequence). The CDR3 nucleotides read TGTGCCAGCAGAAATCAGGGGGATAATGAAAAACTGTTTTTT. Its translation: CASRNQGDNEKLFF.

The chain is built from TRBV2 and TRBJ2-7; D not certain. V shed 7 bases and J shed 0 bases, with 13 bases lying between them. Germline CDR1 SNHLY, CDR2 FYNNEI. The CDR3 runs to 14 residues. For the CDR3, the DNA is TGTGCCAGCATGTCGTGCAGGATCTCCTACGAGCAGTACTTC. Translating it yields CASMSCRISYEQYF.

The rearrangement uses TRBV28 and TRBJ1-2; 8 bases fit TRBD1. With V trimmed by 5 bases and J by 4 bases, 9 bases remained unmatched. CDR3 size: 15 residues. Germline assignment: CDR1 MDHEN and CDR2 SYDVKM. CDR3 DNA: TGTGCCAGCAGTCCCTGGGACAGGTCGAGCTATGGCTACACCTTC. This gives the protein CASSPWDRSSYGYTF.

Here the CDR3 reads CAISEGQGDREAFF. The DNA for the CDR3 is TGTGCCATCAGTGAAGGACAGGGGGACCGTGAAGCTTTCTTT. This chain connects TRBV10-3 to TRBJ1-1; 10 bases are shared with TRBD1. Trimming took 3 bases from V and 7 from J; bases not matched to a gene: 5. Germline assignment: CDR1 ENHRY and CDR2 SYGVKD. This CDR3 has 14 residues.

This rearrangement joins TRBV4-3 to TRBJ2-1; 12 bases are shared with TRBD2. Germline CDR1 and CDR2: LGHNA and YSLEER. The CDR3 totals 18 residues. J was trimmed by 5 bases and V by 0 bases; bases with no gene match: 8. The CDR3 bases are TGCGCCAGCAGCCAAGAACCCCGGACTAGCGGGGAACACAATGAGCAGTTCTTC. Residues: CASSQEPRTSGEHNEQFF.

The V and J genes are TRBV9 and TRBJ2-3, with TRBD2 identical over 16 bases. The CDR3 extends over 19 amino acids. After removal of 3 bases from V and 1 base from J, the junction contained 8 bases not matched to a gene. The germline V gene encodes CDR1 SGDLS and CDR2 YYNGEE. CDR3 bases: TGTGCCAGCAGCGAACCGGGACTAGCGGGAGGGCCCGGCACAGATACGCAGTATTTT. Protein: CASSEPGLAGGPGTDTQYF.

This CDR3 is CASSESAGGPNNEQFF. The CDR3 region has the DNA TGTGCCAGCAGTGAATCAGCGGGAGGGCCTAACAATGAGCAGTTCTTC. The genes are TRBV25-1 and TRBJ2-1; 10 nucleotides align to TRBD2. This CDR3 comprises 16 residues. Germline trimming cut 1 base from V and 5 bases from J; bases unmatched to any gene: 5. Germline V CDR1 and CDR2: MGHDK, SYGVNS.

The V and J genes are TRBV7-8 and TRBJ2-4, with D perhaps matching TRBD1 (5 bases). This CDR3 is 13 amino acids long. Trimming left V 1 base short and J 8 bases short, with 9 bases between. Germline lookup yields CDR1 SGHVS and CDR2 FQNEAQ. The CDR3 DNA reads as TGTGCCAGCAGCTTAGATAGGGGCTACATTCAGTACTTC. Translating it yields CASSLDRGYIQYF.

This chain links TRBV5-6 with TRBJ2-5; possibly TRBD1 for D (5 bases). This CDR3 has 14 residues. V lost 4 bases and J lost 5, with 15 bases in between. Germline V gene lookup returns CDR1 SGHDT and CDR2 YYEEEE. The CDR3 bases are TGTGCCAGCAGCCGGAGTAGGGGTTGGGAGACCCAGTACTTC. Amino acid sequence: CASSRSRGWETQYF.

This rearrangement joins TRBV6-4 to TRBJ2-2; 7 bases map to TRBD1. The CDR3 length is 17 residues. The V gene end was trimmed by 2 bases and the J gene end by 3 bases; junction bases not matched to a gene: 9. Looked up from germline, CDR1 is MRHNA and CDR2 is SNTAGT. The CDR3 DNA reads TGTGCCAGCAGTGACGTCCATGACAGGGCGTACACCGGGGAGCTGTTTTTT. Protein product: CASSDVHDRAYTGELFF.

This chain connects TRBV25-1 to TRBJ2-1; D perhaps matches TRBD1 (6 bases). From germline, CDR1 is MGHDK and CDR2 SYGVNS. The CDR3 consists of 13 residues. Trimming stripped 6 bases from V and 5 bases from J, with 11 bases between. Written as DNA, the CDR3 is TGTGCCAGCAGCGGACACAGGGACAATGAGCAGTTCTTC. This gives the protein CASSGHRDNEQFF.

This clone has a single count. This chain links TRBV28 with TRBJ2-1; 10 bases agree with TRBD1. Per germline, CDR1 MDHEN and CDR2 SYDVKM. J lost 3 bases, V lost 8 bases, and 4 bases had no gene match. The CDR3 spans 14 residues. The CDR3 loop reads CASPRDRGYNEQFF. The CDR3, as DNA: TGTGCCAGCCCTCGGGACAGGGGCTACAATGAGCAGTTCTTC.

The chain joins TRBV7-9 to TRBJ1-1; weak D call: TRBD1 (6 bases). The germline gives CDR1 SEHNR, CDR2 FQNEAQ (reference sequence). V dropped 5 bases and J dropped 1 base, with 11 bases sitting between them. There are 14 residues in the CDR3. The CDR3 region is CASSTTGTNTEAFF. DNA for the CDR3: TGTGCCAGCAGCACCACAGGGACGAACACTGAAGCTTTCTTT.

The chain couples TRBV4-1 to TRBJ1-2; a possible D gene is TRBD1 (6 bases). Between the trimmed V and J ends, which lost 4 bases and 4 bases, there was a span of 7 bases. Germline values: CDR1 MGHRA, CDR2 YSYEKL. The length of the CDR3 is 12 residues. The chain's CDR3 is CASSLDSYGYTF. CDR3 coding DNA: TGCGCCAGCAGCCTGGACAGCTATGGCTACACCTTC.

The chain couples TRBV2 to TRBJ2-1, with TRBD2 identical over 11 bases. The junction had 24 bases not matched to a gene; V was cut back by 9 bases and J by 8 bases. The CDR3 loop spans 19 amino acids. Per germline, CDR1 SNHLY and CDR2 FYNNEI. The CDR3 is CASRVLQGATSGDPYEQFF. The DNA of the CDR3 is TGTGCCAGTAGAGTGCTACAGGGGGCGACTAGCGGGGACCCTTATGAGCAGTTCTTC.

CDR3 region: CASSQDGVEDSTSYNEQFF. The CDR3, as DNA: TGCGCCAGCAGCCAAGATGGAGTGGAAGACTCCACCTCCTACAATGAGCAGTTCTTC. This chain connects TRBV4-3 to TRBJ2-1; D ambiguous. The CDR3 loop spans 19 amino acids. Between the trimmed V and J ends, which lost 0 bases and 0 bases, there was a span of 18 bases. The germline V gene encodes CDR1 LGHNA and CDR2 YSLEER.